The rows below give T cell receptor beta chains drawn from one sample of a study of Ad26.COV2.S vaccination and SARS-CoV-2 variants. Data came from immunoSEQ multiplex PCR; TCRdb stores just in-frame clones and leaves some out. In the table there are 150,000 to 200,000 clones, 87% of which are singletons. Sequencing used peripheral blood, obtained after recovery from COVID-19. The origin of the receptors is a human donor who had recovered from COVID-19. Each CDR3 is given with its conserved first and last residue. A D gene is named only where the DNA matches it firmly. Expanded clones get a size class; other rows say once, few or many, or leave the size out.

CASSPPMPLSSYEQYF,TGTGCCAGCTCACCACCAATGCCCCTGAGCTCCTACGAGCAGTACTTC,TRBJ2-7,TRBV18,NA,NA
CASSSLRDPRGYQYF,TGTGCCAGCAGTTCTCTCCGGGACCCCAGGGGGTACCAGTACTTC,TRBJ2-7,TRBV6-2/TRBV6-3,TRBD1,NA
CASSQVGRGENTEAFF,TGCGCCAGCAGCCAAGTGGGACGGGGAGAGAACACTGAAGCTTTCTTT,TRBJ1-1,TRBV4-1,NA,NA
CASSVEDRDEQYF,TGTGCCAGTAGTGTCGAGGACAGGGACGAGCAGTACTTC,TRBJ2-7,TRBV19,TRBD1,few
CASSPGQGRGEQYF,TGTGCCAGCTCACCAGGGCAGGGTAGGGGCGAGCAGTACTTC,TRBJ2-7,TRBV18,NA,NA
CASSLDGRGELFF,TGTGCCAGCAGTTTAGATGGGCGCGGGGAGCTGTTTTTT,TRBJ2-2,TRBV12-3/TRBV12-4,NA,NA
CSATQGETQYF,TGCAGTGCTACCCAGGGGGAGACCCAGTACTTC,TRBJ2-5,TRBV20-1,NA,NA
CASSRGTPYEQYF,TGTGCCAGCAGCCGCGGGACCCCTTACGAGCAGTACTTC,TRBJ2-7,TRBV6-5,NA,NA
CASSLALSGGSANTEAFF,TGCGCCAGCAGCTTGGCCTTGTCAGGGGGGTCCGCGAACACTGAAGCTTTCTTT,TRBJ1-1,TRBV5-1,TRBD1,NA
CASSLGRPGELFF,TGTGCCAGCAGTTTAGGGCGACCCGGGGAGCTGTTTTTT,TRBJ2-2,TRBV27,NA,NA
CASSIGGPYNEQFF,TGTGCCAGTAGTATAGGGGGGCCTTACAATGAGCAGTTCTTC,TRBJ2-1,TRBV19,NA,once
CASSQAGLAGWYEQYF,TGCGCCAGCAGCCAAGCGGGACTAGCGGGGTGGTACGAGCAGTACTTC,TRBJ2-7,TRBV4-1,TRBD2,NA
CASSFVRQGGYTF,TGTGCCAGCAGTTTCGTACGACAGGGCGGCTACACCTTC,TRBJ1-2,TRBV28,TRBD1,NA
CASSSSGGRNTGELFF,TGTGCCAGCAGTTCCTCAGGGGGCCGGAACACCGGGGAGCTGTTTTTT,TRBJ2-2,TRBV28,TRBD1,few
CASSDPFYRVRNQPQHF,TGTGCCAGCAGTGACCCTTTCTACAGGGTTCGGAATCAGCCCCAGCATTTT,TRBJ1-5,TRBV6-4,NA,NA
CASSPSGGFAGQYF,TGTGCCAGCAGTCCGAGCGGGGGTTTCGCGGGTCAGTACTTC,TRBJ2-4,TRBV6-5,TRBD2,NA
CASSLGGRVDEKLFF,TGCGCCAGCAGCTTGGGGGGCAGGGTTGATGAAAAACTGTTTTTT,TRBJ1-4,TRBV5-1,NA,once
CASRDPGLAGGYPYNEQFF,TGTGCCAGCAGGGACCCGGGACTAGCGGGAGGATACCCCTACAATGAGCAGTTCTTC,TRBJ2-1,TRBV2,TRBD2,NA
CASSLRPGLYNEQFF,TGTGCCAGCAGCTTAAGGCCCGGACTGTACAATGAGCAGTTCTTC,TRBJ2-1,TRBV7-8,NA,few
CASSSDYQAYNEQFF,TGCGCCAGCAGTTCGGACTACCAAGCCTACAATGAGCAGTTCTTC,TRBJ2-1,TRBV10-2,NA,NA
CASSDSPRGSSYEQYF,TGTGCCAGCAGTGATTCGCCCCGAGGGAGCTCCTACGAGCAGTACTTC,TRBJ2-7,TRBV25-1,NA,NA
CASSLDGGPYEQYF,TGTGCCAGCAGCTTGGACGGGGGGCCCTACGAGCAGTACTTC,TRBJ2-7,TRBV5-6,NA,NA
CASSQSTGGSEKLFF,TGTGCCAGCAGCCAATCCACAGGGGGCAGTGAAAAACTGTTTTTT,TRBJ1-4,TRBV3-1/TRBV3-2,TRBD1,NA
CASSANRGEQFF,TGTGCCAGCAGCGCGAACAGGGGAGAGCAGTTCTTC,TRBJ2-1,TRBV7-2,TRBD1,NA
CASSVGTHYEQYF,TGTGCCAGCAGCGTTGGGACCCACTACGAGCAGTACTTC,TRBJ2-7,TRBV11-3,NA,NA
CASSSIRDSPLHF,TGTGCCAGTAGTTCGATCAGGGACTCACCCCTCCACTTT,TRBJ1-6,TRBV19,NA,few
CASSQGWGGNTIYF,TGTGCCAGCAGCCAAGGTTGGGGAGGAAACACCATATATTTT,TRBJ1-3,TRBV3-1/TRBV3-2,NA,once
CASSQDRLRADGYTF,TGTGCCAGCAGCCAAGATAGGCTCAGAGCCGATGGCTACACCTTC,TRBJ1-2,TRBV3-1/TRBV3-2,NA,NA
CASSRLLAGGTGELFF,TGTGCCAGCAGCCGTCTACTAGCGGGAGGGACCGGGGAGCTGTTTTTT,TRBJ2-2,TRBV7-9,TRBD2,once